The 27 T cell receptor beta chains given below trace back to one sample, sequenced in a study of T-cell memory formation after mild COVID-19. TCRdb passed the 5' RACE reads through MiXCR, listing each CDR3 protein once. The table includes around 340,000 distinct CDR3 sequences, 15% detected once. Material for sequencing was PBMCs or a T cell subset sorted from them (not recorded which). The receptor set was obtained from a man in his late teens or twenties who had mild COVID-19 (a few samples of this study predate the infection). Cell type and time point are not known.

The gene calls are TRBV11-2 and TRBJ2-2; the match to TRBD1 covers 9 bases. There are 14 residues in the CDR3. Germline V gene data show CDR1 as SGHAT and CDR2 as FQNNGV. V was pared by 5 bases and J by 7 bases, with 5 bases of the junction left unmatched. CDR3 region: CASSPDRGYGELFF. Written as DNA, the CDR3 is TGTGCCAGCAGCCCGGACAGGGGATACGGGGAGCTGTTTTTT.

This clonotype was counted between two and nine times. The chain has TRBV7-2 and TRBJ2-5; D gene uncertain. Trimming cost V 4 bases and J 5 bases, with 14 bases left between them. The CDR3 consists of 14 residues. In germline, CDR1 is SGHTA, CDR2 FQGNSA. DNA of the CDR3: TGTGCCAGCAGCTCTGACTGGACCTCGGAGACCCAGTACTTC. Encoded protein: CASSSDWTSETQYF.

This clonotype showed up many times. This chain links TRBV5-1 with TRBJ1-2; possibly TRBD1 for D (5 bases). Per germline, CDR1 SGHRS and CDR2 YFSETQ. This CDR3 contains 13 residues. The V and J ends lost 5 bases and 3 bases respectively, with 11 bases between them. The CDR3 loop reads CASSLGTDYGYTF. In nucleotides, the CDR3 is TGCGCCAGCAGTCTCGGGACTGACTATGGCTACACCTTC.

This clonotype was observed a few times. The chain recombines TRBV7-9 with TRBJ2-1, with 8 bases that match TRBD1. The germline V gene encodes CDR1 SEHNR and CDR2 FQNEAQ (reference sequence). This CDR3 comprises 17 residues. Trimming at V came to 4 bases and at J to 5 bases, leaving 13 bases not matched to a gene. The CDR3 region is CASSSGGFPATNNEQFF. Written as DNA, the CDR3 is TGTGCCAGCAGCTCAGGGGGCTTCCCAGCGACCAACAATGAGCAGTTCTTC.

The chain links TRBV6-4 to TRBJ2-3; D unclear. V was cut by 6 bases and J by 0 bases, with 10 bases left in between. From germline, CDR1 is MRHNA and CDR2 SNTAGT. CDR3 length: 14 amino acids. The CDR3 reads CASRKTPSTDTQYF. CDR3 sequence (DNA): TGTGCCAGCAGAAAGACACCTAGCACAGATACGCAGTATTTT.

This clonotype was counted only a few times. The chain has TRBV6-5 and TRBJ2-2; TRBD1 agrees at 10 bases. This CDR3 contains 17 residues. The V gene end was trimmed by 0 bases and the J gene end by 6 bases; junction bases not matched to a gene: 7. The germline V gene encodes CDR1 MNHEY and CDR2 SVGAGI. The CDR3 DNA reads TGTGCCAGCAGTTACTCGACAGGGGGCCTTAGCCCCGGGGAGCTGTTTTTT. Residues: CASSYSTGGLSPGELFF.

This clonotype has more than one count but fewer than ten. The chain has TRBV10-3 and TRBJ2-5; D not resolved. CDR3 length equals 15 residues. V dropped 2 bases and J dropped 1 base, with 11 bases sitting between them. From germline, CDR1 is ENHRY and CDR2 SYGVKD. DNA for the CDR3: TGTGCCATCAGTGAGGGTCAACCAAGCCAAGAGACCCAGTACTTC. This sequence encodes CAISEGQPSQETQYF.

This clonotype has just a few counts. The chain carries TRBV27 and TRBJ2-3; a possible D gene is TRBD1 (6 bases). This CDR3 spans 16 amino acids. Germline CDR1 reads MNHEY; CDR2 reads SMNVEV (reference sequence). Trimming removed 2 bases from V and 6 bases from J, with 18 bases in between. CDR3 sequence: CASSLVEGVTPDTQYF. The CDR3, as DNA: TGTGCCAGCAGTTTAGTAGAGGGGGTCACCCCGGATACGCAGTATTTT.

This clonotype was found a few times. J is TRBJ2-3 and V is TRBV20-1, with 7 positions matching TRBD2. The ends lost 4 bases at V and 3 bases at J; junction bases unmatched: 13. Germline lookup yields CDR1 DFQATT and CDR2 SNEGSKA (reference sequence). This CDR3 contains 16 residues. The CDR3: CSATRGVGTNTDTQYF. Here the CDR3 DNA reads TGCAGTGCTACCCGTGGCGTAGGGACTAATACAGATACGCAGTATTTT.

This clonotype was recorded a few times. V usage is TRBV3-1 and J usage is TRBJ2-5; TRBD1 or TRBD2 may be the D gene (5 bases each). V shed 6 bases and J shed 2 bases, with 13 bases lying between them. The length of the CDR3 is 14 residues. Germline CDR1 is LGHDT and CDR2 is YNNKEL (reference sequence). The CDR3 DNA follows: TGTGCCAGCAGGGCCGGGACGAGACAAGAGACCCAGTACTTC. Its translation: CASRAGTRQETQYF.

This clonotype came up a few times. The J gene is TRBJ1-2, the V gene TRBV5-1, with D tentatively TRBD1 (5 bases). CDR1 SGHRS and CDR2 YFSETQ come from the germline V gene. V was shortened by 0 bases and J by 7 bases, with 10 bases between the two germline ends. There are 13 residues in the CDR3. In nucleotides, the CDR3 is TGCGCCAGCAGCTTGGGAGGGGAAGCTGGCTACACCTTC. Amino acids: CASSLGGEAGYTF.

This clonotype was observed a few times. This chain links TRBV12-3 or TRBV12-4 with TRBJ2-5; D possibly matches TRBD1 or TRBD2 (5 bases each). CDR3 length equals 15 residues. The V end lost 2 bases, the J end lost 1 base, and 11 bases lay between the germline ends. CDR3 region: CASSLMGRRQETQYF. CDR3 in DNA: TGTGCCAGCAGTTTAATGGGACGTCGCCAAGAGACCCAGTACTTC.

This clonotype was seen more than once but under ten times. The CDR3 protein is CASSPTRGEAFF. CDR3 DNA sequence: TGTGCCAGCAGCCCAACCAGGGGTGAAGCTTTCTTT. The rearrangement joins TRBV12-3 or TRBV12-4 to TRBJ1-1; weak D call: TRBD1 (6 bases). This CDR3 region has 12 residues. Trimming shortened V by 6 bases and J by 7 bases, and 12 bases separated the two germline ends.

Only a few counts were recorded for this clonotype. The DNA for the CDR3 is TGCGCCAGCAGTGAGAGGGGGAGACTAGAGACCCAGTACTTC. Protein: CASSERGRLETQYF. The chain combines TRBV10-2 with TRBJ2-5, with D possibly being TRBD1 (6 bases). This CDR3 has 14 amino acids. V was clipped by 2 bases and J by 4 bases, with 11 bases between them. Looked up from germline, CDR1 is WSHSY and CDR2 is SAAADI.

V is TRBV4-2 and J is TRBJ2-3; maybe TRBD2 (6 bases). V was shortened by 4 bases and J by 0 bases, with 14 bases between the two germline ends. The germline CDR1 and CDR2 sequences are LGHNA and YNFKEQ. The CDR3 loop spans 16 amino acids. Written as DNA, the CDR3 is TGTGCCAGCAGCCCCCATTTAGCGGCTAGCACAGATACGCAGTATTTT. Protein sequence: CASSPHLAASTDTQYF.

This clonotype was picked up many times. This chain links TRBV6-6 with TRBJ2-7; 14 bases map to TRBD2. CDR1 is MNHNY and CDR2 is SVGAGI in the germline V gene (reference sequence). Trimming cost V 5 bases and J 2 bases; bases outside gene matches: 8. The CDR3 loop spans 17 amino acids. The CDR3 protein is CASSALTSGGAPYEQYF. In DNA, the CDR3 is TGTGCCAGCAGTGCCCTGACTAGCGGGGGGGCCCCCTACGAGCAGTACTTC.

The chain combines TRBV5-4 with TRBJ2-5, with D perhaps TRBD2 (6 bases). This CDR3 has 16 amino acids. Deletions cut 0 bases from V and 2 bases from J, with 14 bases between. Looked up from germline, CDR1 is SGHNT and CDR2 is YYREEE (reference sequence). CDR3 loop: CASSLAGGAGQETQYF. The DNA of the CDR3 is TGTGCCAGCAGCTTGGCCGGAGGGGCAGGACAAGAGACCCAGTACTTC.

This clonotype was counted only a few times. J is TRBJ2-3 and V is TRBV2; D remains ambiguous. There are 13 residues in the CDR3. The V gene's germline CDR1 is SNHLY and CDR2 FYNNEI. V was trimmed by 7 bases and J by 3 bases, leaving 11 bases between them. CDR3 sequence (DNA): TGTGCCAGCAAGGGCGGTAGTACAGATACGCAGTATTTT. This gives the protein CASKGGSTDTQYF.

The rearrangement uses TRBV7-9 and TRBJ2-7, with D hard to call. V dropped 5 bases and J dropped 7 bases, with 18 bases sitting between them. There are 14 residues in the CDR3. Germline values: CDR1 SEHNR, CDR2 FQNEAQ (reference sequence). CDR3: CASSLMGSPTEQYF. DNA of the CDR3: TGTGCCAGCAGCCTGATGGGGTCGCCTACGGAGCAGTACTTC.

This clonotype was counted between two and nine times. This chain connects TRBV2 to TRBJ2-5; no clear D. Germline V lookup: CDR1 SNHLY, CDR2 FYNNEI. This CDR3 spans 13 amino acids. V gave up 4 bases and J gave up 2 bases, with 8 bases separating them. The CDR3 region has the DNA TGTGCCAGCAGTGGCCGGGTACAAGAGACCCAGTACTTC. Its translation: CASSGRVQETQYF.

In its sample, this clonotype was seen a few times. The chain employs TRBV29-1 and TRBJ2-2; D is undetermined. The CDR3 is made up of 11 amino acids. V lost 5 bases and J 6 bases, leaving 7 bases between the germline ends. Per the germline V gene, CDR1 is SQVTM and CDR2 is ANQGSEA. CDR3 DNA sequence: TGCAGCGTTTATCAGGCCGGGGAGCTGTTTTTT. It yields the protein CSVYQAGELFF.

This chain connects TRBV4-3 to TRBJ1-5, with a weak D call TRBD1 (5 bases). Deletions cut 1 base from V and 4 bases from J, with 11 bases between. This CDR3 region has 15 residues. Germline CDR1 is LGHNA and CDR2 is YSLEER. The CDR3 protein is CASSQGDSRNQPQHF. CDR3 bases: TGCGCCAGCAGCCAAGGCGACAGTAGAAATCAGCCCCAGCATTTT.

This clonotype showed up just once. The rearrangement links TRBV29-1 to TRBJ2-1, with 7 bases matching TRBD1. This CDR3 is 14 amino acids long. V shed 6 bases, J shed 3 bases, and the junction held 8 bases outside the gene matches. Germline assignment: CDR1 SQVTM and CDR2 ANQGSEA. CDR3 residues: CSVVRQGFYNEQFF. CDR3 in DNA: TGCAGCGTCGTTAGACAGGGCTTCTACAATGAGCAGTTCTTC.

This clonotype was counted a single time. V usage is TRBV7-9 and J usage is TRBJ2-5; weak D call: TRBD1 (6 bases). V lost 5 bases and J lost 2, with 9 bases in between. This CDR3 has 13 amino acids. From germline, CDR1 is SEHNR and CDR2 FQNEAQ (reference sequence). The CDR3, as DNA: TGTGCCAGCAGCGGGGACATACAAGAGACCCAGTACTTC. Protein: CASSGDIQETQYF.

The J gene is TRBJ1-6, the V gene TRBV4-3; TRBD1 matches 7 bases. Germline CDR1 is LGHNA and CDR2 is YSLEER. The CDR3 has 17 amino acids. V lost 0 bases, J lost 10 bases, and 12 bases stayed unmatched. CDR3 sequence (DNA): TGCGCCAGCAGCCAAGATACCGACAGGGCTAGCGGATCACCCCTCCACTTT. This translates into CASSQDTDRASGSPLHF.

The gene calls are TRBV7-3 and TRBJ2-7, with 7 bases matching TRBD1. J lost 3 bases, V lost 3 bases, and 8 bases had no gene match. The CDR3 has 15 residues. Germline CDR1 is SGHTA and CDR2 is FQGTGA. In DNA, the CDR3 is TGTGCCAGCAGCTTTCAAGGGGGACAGAGCTACGAGCAGTACTTC. It encodes CASSFQGGQSYEQYF.

The rearrangement links TRBV7-8 to TRBJ2-7; no clear D gene. V was clipped by 1 base and J by 4 bases, with 11 bases between them. The CDR3 is made up of 14 amino acids. The germline gives CDR1 SGHVS, CDR2 FQNEAQ. The CDR3 here is CASSLGPTAYEQYV. The CDR3 DNA reads TGTGCCAGCAGCTTAGGGCCGACTGCGTACGAGCAGTACGTC.